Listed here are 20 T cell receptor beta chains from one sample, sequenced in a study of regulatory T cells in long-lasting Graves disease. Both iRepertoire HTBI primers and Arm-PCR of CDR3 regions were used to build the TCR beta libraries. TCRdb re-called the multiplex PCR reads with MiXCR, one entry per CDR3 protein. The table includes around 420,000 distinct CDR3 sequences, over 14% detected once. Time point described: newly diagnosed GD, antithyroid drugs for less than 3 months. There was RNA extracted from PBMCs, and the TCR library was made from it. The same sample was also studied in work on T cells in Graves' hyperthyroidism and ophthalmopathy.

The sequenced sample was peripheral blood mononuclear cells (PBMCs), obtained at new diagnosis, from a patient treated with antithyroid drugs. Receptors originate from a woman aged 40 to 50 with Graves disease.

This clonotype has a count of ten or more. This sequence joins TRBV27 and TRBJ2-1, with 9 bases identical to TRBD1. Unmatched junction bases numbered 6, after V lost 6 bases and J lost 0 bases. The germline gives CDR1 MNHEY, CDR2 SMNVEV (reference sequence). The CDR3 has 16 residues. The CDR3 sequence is CASSPRGQGSYNEQFF. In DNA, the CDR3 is TGTGCCAGCAGCCCTAGGGGACAGGGCTCCTACAATGAGCAGTTCTTC.

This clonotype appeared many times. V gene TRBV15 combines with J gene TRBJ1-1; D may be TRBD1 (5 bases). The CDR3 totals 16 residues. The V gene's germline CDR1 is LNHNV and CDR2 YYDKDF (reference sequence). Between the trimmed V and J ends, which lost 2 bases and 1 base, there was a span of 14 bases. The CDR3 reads CATSRPVLDRNTEAFF. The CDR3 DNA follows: TGTGCCACCAGCAGACCAGTATTAGACAGGAACACTGAAGCTTTCTTT.

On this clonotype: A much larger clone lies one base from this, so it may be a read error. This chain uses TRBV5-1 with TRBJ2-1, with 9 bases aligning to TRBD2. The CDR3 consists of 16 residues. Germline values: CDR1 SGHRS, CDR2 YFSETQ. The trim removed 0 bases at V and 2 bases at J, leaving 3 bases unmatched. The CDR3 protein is CASSLGASGAYNEQFF. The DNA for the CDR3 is TGCGCCAGCAGCTTGGGGGCTAGCGGGGCCTACAATGAGCAGTTCTTC.

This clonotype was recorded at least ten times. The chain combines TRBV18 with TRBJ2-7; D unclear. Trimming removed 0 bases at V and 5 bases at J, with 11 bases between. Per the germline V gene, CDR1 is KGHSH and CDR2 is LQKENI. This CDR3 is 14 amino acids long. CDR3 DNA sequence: TGTGCCAGCTCACCACCTGGTAACCTCAACGAGCAGTACTTC. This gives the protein CASSPPGNLNEQYF.

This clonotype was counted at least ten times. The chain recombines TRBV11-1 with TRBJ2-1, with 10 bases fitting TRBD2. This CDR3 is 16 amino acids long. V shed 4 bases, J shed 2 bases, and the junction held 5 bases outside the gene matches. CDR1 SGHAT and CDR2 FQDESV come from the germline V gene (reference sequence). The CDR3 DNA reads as TGTGCCAGCAGCTCCGGGACTAGCGACCCCTACAATGAGCAGTTCTTC. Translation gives CASSSGTSDPYNEQFF.

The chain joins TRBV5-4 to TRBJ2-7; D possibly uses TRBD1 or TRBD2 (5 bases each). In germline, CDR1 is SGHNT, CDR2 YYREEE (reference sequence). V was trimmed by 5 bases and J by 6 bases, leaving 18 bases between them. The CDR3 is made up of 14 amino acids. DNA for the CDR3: TGTGCCAGCAGTCCCGGGACCCAATCAAGCGAGCAGTACTTC. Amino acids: CASSPGTQSSEQYF.

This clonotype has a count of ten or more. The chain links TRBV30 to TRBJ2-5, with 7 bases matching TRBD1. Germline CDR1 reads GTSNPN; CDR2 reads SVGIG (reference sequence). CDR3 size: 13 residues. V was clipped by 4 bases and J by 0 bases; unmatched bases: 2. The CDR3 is CAWTGQYQETQYF. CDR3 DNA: TGTGCCTGGACGGGACAGTACCAAGAGACCCAGTACTTC.

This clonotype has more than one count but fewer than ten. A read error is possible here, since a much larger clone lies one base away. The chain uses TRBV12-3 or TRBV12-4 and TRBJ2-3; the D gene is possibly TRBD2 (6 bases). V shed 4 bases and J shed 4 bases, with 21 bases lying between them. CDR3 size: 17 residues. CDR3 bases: TGTGCCAGCAGTTACCGGCCCCCTGTGGGAGGCGCAGATACGCAGTATTTT. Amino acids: CASSYRPPVGGADTQYF.

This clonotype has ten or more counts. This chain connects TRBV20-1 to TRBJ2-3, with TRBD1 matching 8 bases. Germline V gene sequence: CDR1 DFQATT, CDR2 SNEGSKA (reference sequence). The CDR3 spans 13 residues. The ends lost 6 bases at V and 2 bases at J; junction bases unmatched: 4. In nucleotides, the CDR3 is TGCAGTGCGGGGACAGGTATCACAGATACGCAGTATTTT. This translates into CSAGTGITDTQYF.

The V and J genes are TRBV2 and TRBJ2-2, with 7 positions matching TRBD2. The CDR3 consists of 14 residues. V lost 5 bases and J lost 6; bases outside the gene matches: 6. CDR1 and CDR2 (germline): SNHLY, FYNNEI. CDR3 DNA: TGTGCCAGCAGTACGGCTAGCGGTCCCGGGGAGCTGTTTTTT. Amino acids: CASSTASGPGELFF.

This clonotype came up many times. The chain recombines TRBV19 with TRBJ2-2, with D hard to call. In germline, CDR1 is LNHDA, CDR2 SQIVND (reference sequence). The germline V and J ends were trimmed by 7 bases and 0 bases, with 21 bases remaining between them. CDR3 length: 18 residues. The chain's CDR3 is CASTPRADVVSNTGELFF. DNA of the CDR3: TGTGCCAGTACCCCACGAGCAGACGTCGTCTCGAACACCGGGGAGCTGTTTTTT. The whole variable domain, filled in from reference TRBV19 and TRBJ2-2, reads DGGITQSPKYLFRKEGQNVTLSCEQNLNHDAMYWYRQDPGQGLRLIYYSQIVNDFQKGDIAEGYSVSREKKESFPLTVTSAQKNPTAFYLCASTPRADVVSNTGELFFGEGSRLTVL.

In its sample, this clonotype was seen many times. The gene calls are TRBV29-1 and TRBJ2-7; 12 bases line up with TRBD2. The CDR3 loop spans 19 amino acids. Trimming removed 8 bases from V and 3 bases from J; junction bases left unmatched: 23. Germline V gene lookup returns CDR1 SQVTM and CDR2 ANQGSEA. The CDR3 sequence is CSTREVGLAGGPSDYEQYF. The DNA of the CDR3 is TGCAGCACCCGGGAGGTGGGGCTAGCGGGAGGGCCGTCGGACTACGAGCAGTACTTC.

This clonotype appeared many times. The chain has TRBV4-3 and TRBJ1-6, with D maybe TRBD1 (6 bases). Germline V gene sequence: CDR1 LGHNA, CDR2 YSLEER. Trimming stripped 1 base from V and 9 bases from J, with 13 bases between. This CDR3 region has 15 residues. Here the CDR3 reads CASSQVRGGSSPLHF. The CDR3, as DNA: TGCGCCAGCAGCCAAGTTAGGGGGGGGAGTTCACCCCTCCACTTT.

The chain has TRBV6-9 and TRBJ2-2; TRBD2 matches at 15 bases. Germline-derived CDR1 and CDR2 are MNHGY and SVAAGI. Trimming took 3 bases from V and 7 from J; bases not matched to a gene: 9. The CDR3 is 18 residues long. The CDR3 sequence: CASSYCLGTSGRFGELFF. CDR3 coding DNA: TGTGCCAGCAGTTACTGTCTAGGGACTAGCGGGAGGTTCGGGGAGCTGTTTTTT.

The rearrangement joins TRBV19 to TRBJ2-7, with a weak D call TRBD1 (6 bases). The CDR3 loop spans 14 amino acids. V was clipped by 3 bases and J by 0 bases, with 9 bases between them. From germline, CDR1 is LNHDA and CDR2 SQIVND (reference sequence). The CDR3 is CASSIQGSSYEQYF. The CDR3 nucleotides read TGTGCCAGTAGTATTCAGGGGTCCTCCTACGAGCAGTACTTC.

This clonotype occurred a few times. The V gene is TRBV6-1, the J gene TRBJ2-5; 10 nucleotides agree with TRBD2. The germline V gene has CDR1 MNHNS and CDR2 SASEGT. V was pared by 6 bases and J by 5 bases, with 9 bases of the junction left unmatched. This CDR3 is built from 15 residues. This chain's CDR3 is CASSRSGRAGETQYF. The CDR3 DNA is TGTGCCAGCAGCCGAAGCGGGAGGGCCGGTGAGACCCAGTACTTC.

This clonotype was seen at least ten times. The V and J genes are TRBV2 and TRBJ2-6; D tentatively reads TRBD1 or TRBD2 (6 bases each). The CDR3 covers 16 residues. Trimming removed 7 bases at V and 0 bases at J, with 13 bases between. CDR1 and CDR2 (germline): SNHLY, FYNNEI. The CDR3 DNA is TGTGCCAGCATGCGGGACAAATACTCTGGGGCCAACGTCCTGACTTTC. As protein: CASMRDKYSGANVLTF.

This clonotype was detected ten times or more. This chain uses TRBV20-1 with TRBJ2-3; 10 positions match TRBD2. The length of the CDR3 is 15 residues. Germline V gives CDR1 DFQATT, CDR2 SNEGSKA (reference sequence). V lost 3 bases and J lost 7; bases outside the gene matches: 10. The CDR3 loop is CSARVSSGRGYTQYF. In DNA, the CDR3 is TGCAGTGCTAGGGTATCTAGCGGGAGAGGGTATACGCAGTATTTT.

CDR3 sequence (DNA): TGTGCCAGCAGCCCACAGGGCCCAGGGTACACCGGGGAGCTGTTTTTT. Translating it yields CASSPQGPGYTGELFF. This sequence joins TRBV11-3 and TRBJ2-2; TRBD1 is a possible D gene (6 bases). The CDR3 extends over 16 amino acids. CDR1 SGHNT and CDR2 YENEEA come from the germline V gene. The ends were cut back, 5 bases at V and 3 bases at J, with 16 bases in the middle. Full variable domain (outside the CDR3, taken from reference TRBV11-3 and TRBJ2-2): EAGVVQSPRYKIIEKKQPVAFWCNPISGHNTLYWYLQNLGQGPELLIRYENEEAVDDSQLPKDRFSAERLKGVDSTLKIQPAELGDSAVYLCASSPQGPGYTGELFFGEGSRLTVL.

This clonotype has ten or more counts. The CDR3 reads CASSKQQQDGNTIYF. The CDR3 DNA sequence: TGCGCCAGCAGTAAACAGCAGCAGGACGGAAACACCATATATTTT. The rearrangement uses TRBV5-1 and TRBJ1-3; no firm D call. Germline V gives CDR1 SGHRS, CDR2 YFSETQ. CDR3 size: 15 residues. Trimming shortened V by 5 bases and J by 4 bases, and 16 bases separated the two germline ends.